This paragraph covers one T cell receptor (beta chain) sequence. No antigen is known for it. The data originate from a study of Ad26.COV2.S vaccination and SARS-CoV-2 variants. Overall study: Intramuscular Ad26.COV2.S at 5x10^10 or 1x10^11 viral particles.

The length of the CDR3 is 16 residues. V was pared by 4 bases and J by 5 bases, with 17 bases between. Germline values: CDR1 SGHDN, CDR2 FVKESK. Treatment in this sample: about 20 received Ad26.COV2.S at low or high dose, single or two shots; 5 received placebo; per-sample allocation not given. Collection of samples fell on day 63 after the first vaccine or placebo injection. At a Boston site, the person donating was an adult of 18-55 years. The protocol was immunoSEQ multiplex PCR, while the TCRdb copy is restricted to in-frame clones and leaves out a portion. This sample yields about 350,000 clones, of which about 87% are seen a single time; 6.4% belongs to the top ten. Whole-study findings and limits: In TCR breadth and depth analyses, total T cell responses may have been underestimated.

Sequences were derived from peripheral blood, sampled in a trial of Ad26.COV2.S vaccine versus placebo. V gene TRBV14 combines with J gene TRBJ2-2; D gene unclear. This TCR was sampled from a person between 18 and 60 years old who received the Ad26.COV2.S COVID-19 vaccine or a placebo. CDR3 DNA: TGTGCCAGCAGCCTTCGTGGGCACTGGCGGACCGGGGAGCTGTTTTTT. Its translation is CASSLRGHWRTGELFF.